This passage covers 6 T cell receptor beta chains from one sample sequenced in a study of OX40 agonist ivuxolimab in advanced cancers. Method: immunoSEQ multiplex PCR; TCRdb's copy keeps in-frame clones and lacks some. The sample yields 60,000 to 95,000 clones, under 95% seen once. The sample was CD4+ or CD8+ T cells sorted from blood, taken in a trial of the OX40 agonist ivuxolimab. Receptor source: an adult with an advanced solid tumor such as melanoma, head and neck, liver or kidney cancer.

This rearrangement joins TRBV2 to TRBJ2-1, with D tentatively TRBD1 or TRBD2 (5 bases each). CDR1 and CDR2 (germline): SNHLY, FYNNEI. The CDR3 sequence is 12 residues long. Between the trimmed V and J ends, which lost 7 bases and 8 bases, there was a span of 12 bases. The CDR3 is CASNRDLDEQFF. The CDR3 DNA is TGTGCCAGCAATAGGGACCTAGATGAGCAGTTCTTC.

The CDR3 spells CAISETGSGKGGEQYF. DNA for the CDR3: TGTGCCATCAGTGAGACCGGGTCAGGTAAGGGGGGAGAGCAGTACTTC. The rearrangement joins TRBV10-3 to TRBJ2-7; D might be TRBD1 or TRBD2, each matching 6 bases. Germline-derived CDR1 and CDR2 are ENHRY and SYGVKD. The germline V and J ends were trimmed by 2 bases and 7 bases, with 21 bases remaining between them. This CDR3 region has 16 residues.

The chain has TRBV6-6 and TRBJ1-2; TRBD1 agrees at 8 bases. The length of the CDR3 is 13 residues. Trimming took 8 bases from V and 4 from J; bases not matched to a gene: 6. The germline gives CDR1 MNHNY, CDR2 SVGAGI (reference sequence). The CDR3 DNA sequence: TGTGCCAGCGGACAGGGTCTGTTCTATGGCTACACCTTC. It yields the protein CASGQGLFYGYTF.

The chain carries TRBV28 and TRBJ1-3; D not resolved. CDR3 size: 12 residues. The V gene lost 1 base and the J gene lost 8 bases, with 6 bases spanning the gap. Germline CDR1 reads MDHEN; CDR2 reads SYDVKM. The CDR3 DNA reads TGTGCCAGCAGTTTATTAGTGGACACCATATATTTT. Protein: CASSLLVDTIYF.

CDR3 residues: CSVGRGLDTGELFF. CDR3 DNA: TGCAGCGTTGGTAGGGGTCTTGACACCGGGGAGCTGTTTTTT. This sequence joins TRBV29-1 and TRBJ2-2; a weak D match, TRBD1 (5 bases). CDR1 SQVTM and CDR2 ANQGSEA come from the germline V gene. Trimming took off 4 bases at V and 3 bases at J, with 12 bases between the two ends. This CDR3 is 14 amino acids long.

The rearrangement joins TRBV28 to TRBJ1-2; possible D gene TRBD1, 5 bases. Germline values: CDR1 MDHEN, CDR2 SYDVKM. With 3 bases removed from V and 3 bases from J, the gap between germline ends came to 8 bases. This CDR3 spans 13 amino acids. CDR3 nucleotide sequence: TGTGCCAGCAGTTTGTGGGGGGACTATGGCTACACCTTC. This sequence encodes CASSLWGDYGYTF.